This T cell receptor beta chain emerged from a study of T-cell reconstitution after alpha-beta-depleted transplantation in children. Study-wide points: Several hundred rapidly expanded clones from non-depleted graft cells reportedly supplied alpha-beta T cells about two months post-transplant. Diversity of TCRbeta at day 60 was high in some patients, arising from surviving recipient T cells and thymic progenitors.

This clonotype showed up just a few times. The antigen is undetermined. TCRbeta library construction was performed incorporating unique molecular identifiers. Each CDR3 protein gets one entry after TCRdb re-called the PCR reads with MiXCR. The table has around 230,000 distinct CDR3 sequences, roughly 18% seen once. CDR1 and CDR2 (germline): DFQATT, SNEGSKA (reference sequence). V was clipped by 4 bases and J by 4 bases, with 14 bases between them. The CDR3 covers 13 residues. The receptor's source is a male patient under 10 years old who had a stem cell transplant for acute lymphoblastic leukemia, so the T cells may come from the graft donor. V is TRBV20-1 and J is TRBJ2-7; D is unresolved. The sample was PBMCs, mostly from graft donor cells, taken 360 days after TCRalphabeta/CD19-depleted stem cell transplant. The CDR3 is CSAKSTILYEQYF. CDR3 DNA: TGCAGTGCTAAATCTACTATTTTGTACGAGCAGTACTTC.